The present T cell receptor (beta chain) was sequenced within a study of PD-1 blockade in classical Hodgkin lymphoma. Study-level background: Patients were treated with nivolumab at 3 mg/kg, and this was given intravenously every 2 weeks.

Every patient relapsed after autologous stem cell transplantation, and brentuximab vedotin exposure varied. Each best response was a complete response, a partial response or progressive disease. This clone was recorded a few times. The antigen is not known. Generated by immunoSEQ multiplex PCR, the TCRdb table keeps only in-frame clones and is missing some. The sample has approximately 13,000 clones; around three quarters are singletons. The V end was cut by 5 bases, the J end by 3 bases, with 8 bases between. Germline values: CDR1 SGHTA, CDR2 FQGNSA. The CDR3 has 13 residues. Study-wide results and caveats: A significant rise in TCR diversity was seen by C4D1 for CD4+ cells but not for CD8+ cells. Patients who responded completely had about the same baseline diversity as newly diagnosed patients.

Sequencing was performed on peripheral blood mononuclear cells (PBMCs), taken at baseline. The chain has TRBV7-2 and TRBJ1-3; unclear D gene. This TCR was sampled from a human donor with classical Hodgkin lymphoma. The CDR3, as DNA: TGTGCCAGCAGCGAACTAGGTGGAAACACCATATATTTT. Translation gives CASSELGGNTIYF.